One sample yielded the 6 T cell receptor beta chains listed below, sequenced in a study of T cell responses to AZD1222 COVID-19 vaccine. TCRdb's copy holds only in-frame clones and misses some; the assay was immunoSEQ multiplex PCR. The repertoire has about 120,000 clones, approximately 85% of them found once; the top ten carry almost 9.5%. The sequenced sample was peripheral blood, obtained on day 0 of AZD1222 vaccination. These receptors all stem from an adult in good health.

This clone was seen only once. The chain couples TRBV5-5 to TRBJ2-5, with a tentative D call TRBD2 (6 bases). Germline loops: CDR1 SGHKS, CDR2 YYEKEE (reference sequence). The CDR3 contains 17 residues. V lost 4 bases to trimming and J lost 0 bases, with 19 bases between them. The CDR3 DNA reads TGTGCCAGCAGCCGTTTGTCGGGGGTGGCGTACCAAGAGACCCAGTACTTC. It yields the protein CASSRLSGVAYQETQYF. Filled out from reference TRBV5-5 and TRBJ2-5, the complete variable domain reads DAGVTQSPTHLIKTRGQQVTLRCSPISGHKSVSWYQQVLGQGPQFIFQYYEKEERGRGNFPDRFSARQFPNYSSELNVNALLLGDSALYLCASSRLSGVAYQETQYFGPGTRLLVL.

This chain links TRBV12-5 with TRBJ1-1; D is ambiguous. CDR1 is LGHNT and CDR2 is FRNRAP in the germline V gene. V was trimmed by 6 bases and J by 4 bases, leaving 15 bases between them. CDR3 size: 14 residues. The CDR3 sequence: CASGGGGMSTEAFF. CDR3 DNA sequence: TGTGCTAGTGGAGGAGGAGGTATGAGCACTGAAGCTTTCTTT.

This clone was seen a single time. The chain uses TRBV5-1 and TRBJ2-3, with D possibly matching TRBD1 (5 bases). Per germline, CDR1 SGHRS and CDR2 YFSETQ. The germline V and J ends were trimmed by 0 bases and 2 bases, with 13 bases remaining between them. The CDR3 is made up of 16 amino acids. In DNA form, the CDR3 reads TGCGCCAGCAGCTTGGTGGACAATGATGACACAGATACGCAGTATTTT. Amino acids: CASSLVDNDDTDTQYF.

The chain has TRBV28 and TRBJ2-5, with D perhaps matching TRBD1 (6 bases). This CDR3 has 20 amino acids. From germline, CDR1 is MDHEN and CDR2 SYDVKM. V was pared by 5 bases and J by 2 bases, with 30 bases between. CDR3 residues: CASSPSLGGDTRFEQETQYF. The CDR3 nucleotides are TGTGCCAGCAGTCCCTCCCTAGGGGGAGACACCCGCTTCGAGCAAGAGACCCAGTACTTC.

This chain links TRBV21-1 with TRBJ2-7. TRBV21-1 is a documented pseudogene. CDR3 length: 16 amino acids. The CDR3 loop reads CASSKVGGTANYEQYF. CDR3 sequence (DNA): TGTGCCAGCAGCAAAGTCGGGGGGACAGCAAACTACGAGCAGTACTTC.

The rearrangement links TRBV10-3 to TRBJ1-5; 8 positions agree with TRBD1. Trimming at V came to 5 bases and at J to 3 bases, leaving 6 bases not matched to a gene. Per the germline V gene, CDR1 is ENHRY and CDR2 is SYGVKD. This CDR3 region has 15 residues. Here the CDR3 reads CAISPGQDPNQPQHF. CDR3 DNA: TGTGCCATCAGTCCGGGACAGGACCCCAATCAGCCCCAGCATTTT.